This T cell receptor (beta chain) came from a study of blood T cell repertoires in COVID-19. At the level of the study: There were acute and convalescent COVID-19 samples, and they came from the United States, Italy and Spain. Nucleic acid was either cDNA or gDNA, and it came from T cells, B-cell-depleted T cells, or PBMCs.

Only in-frame clones appear in the TCRdb table, and some are missing; sequencing was by immunoSEQ multiplex PCR. This repertoire shows 150,000 to 200,000 clones, around four fifths found once; its top ten account for 6% to 8.5%. V was cut by 6 bases and J by 4 bases, with 13 bases left in between. The CDR3 spans 14 residues. The germline V gene has CDR1 SQVTM and CDR2 ANQGSEA. This receptor was obtained from a woman in her sixties or seventies with COVID-19, enrolled during active disease. Sample: peripheral blood. This sequence joins TRBV29-1 and TRBJ2-6; D might be TRBD1 (6 bases). CDR3 DNA: TGCAGCGTGCCAACAGGGTCAGGGGCCAACGTCCTGACTTTC. Translating it yields CSVPTGSGANVLTF.